This record looks at one TCR beta chain sequence and its context. Sequenced by immunoSEQ multiplex PCR; TCRdb stores in-frame clones only, minus some. In the table there are about 27,000 clones, approximately 91% of which are singletons. This sample is drawn from a study of T cell changes during pregnancy in multiple sclerosis. The germline CDR1 and CDR2 sequences are MNHNS and SASEGT. CDR3 size: 16 residues. Trimming pared 2 bases from V and 2 bases from J, leaving 12 bases between. V usage is TRBV6-1 and J usage is TRBJ1-4; D uncertain. The TCR comes from a female donor with multiple sclerosis, enrolled in a pregnancy study. Specimen: CD8+ T cells from peripheral blood mononuclear cells, collected in the second trimester of pregnancy. The CDR3 DNA reads TGTGCCAGCAGTGAAAGGAGTTTCGCCACTAATGAAAAACTGTTTTTT. It encodes CASSERSFATNEKLFF.